This T cell receptor beta chain came from a study of blood T cell repertoires in COVID-19. Study overall: Acute and convalescent COVID-19 specimens originated in the United States, Italy and Spain. The analysed material was cDNA or gDNA that came from T cells, B-cell-depleted T cells, or PBMCs.

Authors' data handling: Amplification of reference gene primers provided the estimated nucleated cell counts. The table came from immunoSEQ multiplex PCR; TCRdb's copy has only in-frame clones and leaves some out. V, J and clone size derive from that table, while D and trimming were established from the DNA sequence. The sample records some 120,000 clones, roughly 80% being singletons. Looked up from germline, CDR1 is SGHDN and CDR2 is FVKESK. This CDR3 comprises 13 residues. V was cut by 3 bases and J by 0 bases, with 5 bases left in between. Sequencing was carried out using peripheral blood. The TCR originated in an older man with acute or convalescent COVID-19. The chain combines TRBV14 with TRBJ1-2; D unresolved. The CDR3 bases are TGTGCCAGCAGCCAGGGAGCTAACTATGGCTACACCTTC. Its translation is CASSQGANYGYTF.